This TCR beta chain derives from a study of human T cells and chemical hapten exposure. As for time point: pre-sensitization, week 0. Treatment in this sample: therapeutic diphenylcyclopropenone sensitization with weekly scalp DPC. Germline CDR1 and CDR2: SQVTM and ANQGSEA. Trimming cost V 4 bases and J 0 bases, with 12 bases left between them. The CDR3 covers 14 residues. This clonotype was recorded many times. TCRdb re-called the RACE reads through MiXCR, storing one row per CDR3 protein. The repertoire holds around 380,000 distinct CDR3 sequences, with 5.5% as singletons. The chain combines TRBV29-1 with TRBJ1-1, with D maybe TRBD1 (6 bases). This sample comprised whole blood, obtained in connection with sensitization to the hapten diphenylcyclopropenone (DPC). This TCR was sampled from a young woman with alopecia areata. Some clones in this sample may be carry-over from other donors' samples. CDR3 residues: CSVVYRDMNTEAFF. In DNA, the CDR3 is TGCAGCGTTGTATACAGGGACATGAACACTGAAGCTTTCTTT.